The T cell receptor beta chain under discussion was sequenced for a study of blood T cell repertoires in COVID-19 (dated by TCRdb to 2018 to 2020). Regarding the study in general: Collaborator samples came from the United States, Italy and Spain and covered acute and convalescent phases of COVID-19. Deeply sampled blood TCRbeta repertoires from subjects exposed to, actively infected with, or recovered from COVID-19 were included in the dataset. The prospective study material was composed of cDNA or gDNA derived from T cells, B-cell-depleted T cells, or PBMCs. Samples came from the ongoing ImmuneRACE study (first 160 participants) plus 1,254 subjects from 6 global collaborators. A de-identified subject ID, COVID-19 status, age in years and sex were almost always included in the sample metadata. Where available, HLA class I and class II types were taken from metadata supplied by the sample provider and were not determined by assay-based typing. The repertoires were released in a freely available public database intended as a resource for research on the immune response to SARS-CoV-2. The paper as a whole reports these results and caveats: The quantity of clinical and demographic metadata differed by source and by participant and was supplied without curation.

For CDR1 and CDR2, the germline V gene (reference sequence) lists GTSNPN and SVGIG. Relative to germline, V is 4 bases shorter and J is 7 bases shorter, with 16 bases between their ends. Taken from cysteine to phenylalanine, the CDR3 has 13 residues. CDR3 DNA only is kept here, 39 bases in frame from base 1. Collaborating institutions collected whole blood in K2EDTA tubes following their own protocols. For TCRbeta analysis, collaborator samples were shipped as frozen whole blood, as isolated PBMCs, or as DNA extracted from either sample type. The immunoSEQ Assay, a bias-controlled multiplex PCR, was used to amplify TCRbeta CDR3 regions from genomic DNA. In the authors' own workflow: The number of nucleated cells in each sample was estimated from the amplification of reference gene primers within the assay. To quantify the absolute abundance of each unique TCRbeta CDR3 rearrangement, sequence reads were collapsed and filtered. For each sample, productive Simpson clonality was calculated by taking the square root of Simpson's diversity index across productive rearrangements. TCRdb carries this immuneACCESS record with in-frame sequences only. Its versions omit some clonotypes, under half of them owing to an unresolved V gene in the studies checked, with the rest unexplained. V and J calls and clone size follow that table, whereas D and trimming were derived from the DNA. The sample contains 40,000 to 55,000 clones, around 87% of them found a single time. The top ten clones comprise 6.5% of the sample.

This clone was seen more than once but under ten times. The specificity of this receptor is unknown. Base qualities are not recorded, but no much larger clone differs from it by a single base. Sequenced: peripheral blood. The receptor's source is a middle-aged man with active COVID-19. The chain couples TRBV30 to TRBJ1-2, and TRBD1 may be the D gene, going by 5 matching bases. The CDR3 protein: CAWTLTASGGYTF. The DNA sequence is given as TGTGCCTGGACCCTGACAGCTTCCGGTGGCTACACCTTC.